These 27 T cell receptor beta chains were sequenced from one sample in a study of cytomegalovirus exposure and HLA in healthy donors. The study ran its PCR with 60 Vbeta and 13 Jbeta primers. The repertoire was sequenced with immunoSEQ multiplex PCR; TCRdb's copy has only in-frame clones and lacks some. The sample has approximately 92,000 clones, 81% seen once. Sample: PBMCs. The source is a girl aged 2 to 10 in good health and CMV-seropositive.

The gene calls are TRBV19 and TRBJ1-1; TRBD1 matches 7 bases. The CDR3 contains 12 residues. V lost 6 bases, J lost 4 bases, and 2 bases stayed unmatched. Germline CDR1 reads LNHDA; CDR2 reads SQIVND (reference sequence). CDR3 nucleotides: TGTGCCAGTAGGACAGGGATCACTGAAGCTTTCTTT. Amino acids: CASRTGITEAFF.

This rearrangement joins TRBV7-9 to TRBJ2-2, with D perhaps TRBD1 (6 bases). The CDR3 spans 15 residues. Germline CDR1 is SEHNR and CDR2 is FQNEAQ (reference sequence). V lost 5 bases to trimming and J lost 2 bases, with 12 bases between them. CDR3 region: CASSGSGQNTGELFF. Here the CDR3 DNA reads TGTGCCAGCAGCGGCTCGGGACAAAACACCGGGGAGCTGTTTTTT.

The chain links TRBV27 to TRBJ2-1; perhaps TRBD2 as D (6 bases). CDR3 size: 14 residues. Trimming stripped 8 bases from V and 3 bases from J, with 14 bases between. Per germline, CDR1 MNHEY and CDR2 SMNVEV (reference sequence). The CDR3 reads CASYLGGIYNEQFF. The CDR3, as DNA: TGTGCCAGCTACTTGGGGGGAATCTACAATGAGCAGTTCTTC.

The gene calls are TRBV6-5 and TRBJ2-5; 7 nucleotides agree with TRBD2. Germline loops: CDR1 MNHEY, CDR2 SVGAGI. The V gene end was trimmed by 2 bases and the J gene end by 5 bases; junction bases not matched to a gene: 8. The CDR3 totals 15 residues. CDR3 in amino acids: CASSYPAGTGETQYF. The CDR3 nucleotides read TGTGCCAGCAGTTACCCAGCGGGAACGGGGGAGACCCAGTACTTC.

This chain links TRBV18 with TRBJ1-1; D possibly corresponds to TRBD1 (6 bases). V lost 4 bases to trimming and J lost 5 bases, with 14 bases between them. The CDR3 totals 14 residues. Germline CDR1 reads KGHSH; CDR2 reads LQKENI. The CDR3 nucleotides are TGTGCCAGCTCACTCAATAACAGGGATACTGAAGCTTTCTTT. Residues: CASSLNNRDTEAFF. Full variable domain (rest looked up from reference TRBV18 and TRBJ1-1): NAGVMQNPRHLVRRRGQEARLRCSPMKGHSHVYWYRQLPEEGLKFMVYLQKENIIDESGMPKERFSAEFPKEGPSILRIQQVVRGDSAAYFCASSLNNRDTEAFFGQGTRLTVV.

J is TRBJ2-1 and V is TRBV12-5; 7 nucleotides agree with TRBD2. V was pared by 1 base and J by 5 bases, with 5 bases of the junction left unmatched. This CDR3 is 15 amino acids long. CDR1 and CDR2 (germline): LGHNT, FRNRAP. As DNA, the CDR3 is TGTGCTAGTGGTTTGGCTGGGAGGGGTAACAATGAGCAGTTCTTC. Its translation is CASGLAGRGNNEQFF.

The gene calls are TRBV28 and TRBJ1-2, with a weak D call TRBD1 (6 bases). Germline V gene data show CDR1 as MDHEN and CDR2 as SYDVKM. Trimming stripped 7 bases from V and 7 bases from J, with 34 bases between. The CDR3 totals 19 residues. The CDR3 protein is CASTTRGDKPGTRKTGYTF. DNA for the CDR3: TGTGCCAGCACTACTCGAGGGGATAAGCCCGGGACAAGGAAGACTGGCTACACCTTC.

This chain uses TRBV7-2 with TRBJ2-7, with 13 nucleotides matching TRBD2. With V trimmed by 5 bases and J by 3 bases, 4 bases remained unmatched. This CDR3 has 15 residues. Germline V CDR1 and CDR2: SGHTA, FQGNSA. CDR3 in DNA: TGTGCCAGCAGCGCCGGGACTAGCGGGGTCTACGAGCAGTACTTC. As protein: CASSAGTSGVYEQYF. The full variable domain, completed using reference TRBV7-2 and TRBJ2-7, is GAGVSQSPSNKVTEKGKDVELRCDPISGHTALYWYRQSLGQGLEFLIYFQGNSAPDKSGLPSDRFSAERTGGSVSTLTIQRTQQEDSAVYLCASSAGTSGVYEQYFGPGTRLTVT.

The genes are TRBV30 and TRBJ1-1, with TRBD1 as a possible D gene (5 bases). This CDR3 is built from 15 residues. The V gene lost 4 bases and the J gene lost 4 bases, with 19 bases spanning the gap. The germline V gene has CDR1 GTSNPN and CDR2 SVGIG (reference sequence). The CDR3 coding sequence is TGTGCCTGGATGAATGGGGCAGGAGGGAGCACTGAAGCTTTCTTT. It is translated as CAWMNGAGGSTEAFF.

This chain connects TRBV6-1 to TRBJ1-1; the match to TRBD1 covers 7 bases. The CDR3 runs 14 residues. Germline V gene sequence: CDR1 MNHNS, CDR2 SASEGT. V lost 7 bases to trimming and J lost 7 bases; unmatched junction nucleotides: 12. The CDR3 DNA reads as TGTGCCAGCAACCACTTAGACAGGGTTTTTGAAGCTTTCTTT. Translated, it gives CASNHLDRVFEAFF.

The chain joins TRBV9 to TRBJ1-2; 7 bases align to TRBD1. The CDR3 runs to 16 residues. Germline CDR1 is SGDLS and CDR2 is YYNGEE. Trimming took 3 bases from V and 2 from J; bases not matched to a gene: 10. The CDR3 nucleotides read TGTGCCAGCAGCGCCCGGACAGGCTCCCCGAACTATGGCTACACCTTC. This sequence encodes CASSARTGSPNYGYTF. Together with reference TRBV9 and TRBJ1-2, the CDR3 gives the full variable domain: DSGVTQTPKHLITATGQRVTLRCSPRSGDLSVYWYQQSLDQGLQFLIQYYNGEERAKGNILERFSAQQFPDLHSELNLSSLELGDSALYFCASSARTGSPNYGYTFGSGTRLTVV.

J is TRBJ1-1 and V is TRBV7-9, with 7 bases matching TRBD1. Germline values: CDR1 SEHNR, CDR2 FQNEAQ (reference sequence). This CDR3 has 11 amino acids. The junction had 3 bases not matched to a gene; V was cut back by 4 bases and J by 10 bases. The CDR3 here is CASSSTGPAFF. The CDR3 DNA follows: TGTGCCAGCAGCTCGACAGGGCCAGCTTTCTTT.

V usage is TRBV30 and J usage is TRBJ2-7; maybe TRBD1 (6 bases). Germline values: CDR1 GTSNPN, CDR2 SVGIG (reference sequence). This CDR3 has 14 amino acids. Trimming left V 4 bases short and J 1 base short, with 14 bases between. CDR3 sequence: CAWIRPGQSYEQYF. For the CDR3, the DNA is TGTGCCTGGATTCGACCGGGACAATCCTACGAGCAGTACTTC.

The gene calls are TRBV30 and TRBJ1-1, with TRBD1 as a possible D gene (5 bases). The length of the CDR3 is 17 residues. Deletions cut 4 bases from V and 7 bases from J, with 28 bases between. CDR1 and CDR2 (germline): GTSNPN, SVGIG (reference sequence). The CDR3 coding sequence is TGTGCCTGGAAAGTGCGGCCGGGACTTCTAAATGAGAATGAAGCTTTCTTT. This codes for CAWKVRPGLLNENEAFF.

The chain has TRBV5-6 and TRBJ2-7; TRBD1 agrees at 10 bases. V lost 4 bases to trimming and J lost 2 bases; unmatched junction nucleotides: 12. The CDR3 runs 17 residues. The germline V gene has CDR1 SGHDT and CDR2 YYEEEE. The CDR3 spells CASSPRGDRGLAYEQYF. CDR3 nucleotides: TGTGCCAGCAGCCCAAGGGGTGACAGGGGGCTTGCCTACGAGCAGTACTTC.

CDR3: CSAGRSDEQYF. The CDR3 DNA sequence: TGCAGTGCTGGGAGGAGCGACGAGCAGTACTTC. The V gene is TRBV20-1, the J gene TRBJ2-7; TRBD2 is a possible D gene (6 bases). V gave up 5 bases and J gave up 5 bases, with 10 bases separating them. CDR1 DFQATT and CDR2 SNEGSKA come from the germline V gene (reference sequence). This CDR3 is built from 11 residues.

The V and J genes are TRBV4-2 and TRBJ1-2; 9 nucleotides agree with TRBD1. The CDR3 is 12 residues long. V lost 4 bases and J lost 6; bases outside the gene matches: 0. Germline V gene data show CDR1 as LGHNA and CDR2 as YNFKEQ. CDR3 protein: CASSRDRDGYTF. In DNA form, the CDR3 reads TGTGCCAGCAGCCGGGACAGGGATGGCTACACCTTC.

The gene calls are TRBV12-5 and TRBJ1-1; 8 bases are shared with TRBD1. V gave up 1 base and J gave up 1 base; unmatched junction bases: 11. The CDR3 runs 18 residues. CDR1 and CDR2 (germline): LGHNT, FRNRAP. The CDR3 bases are TGTGCTAGTGGTTTGGCGATCAGGACAGGGCTTGGGAACACTGAAGCTTTCTTT. It yields the protein CASGLAIRTGLGNTEAFF.

V and J are TRBV30 and TRBJ1-3; possible D gene TRBD1, 5 bases. CDR3 length equals 15 residues. Trimming took off 0 bases at V and 0 bases at J, with 9 bases between the two ends. Germline V gene lookup returns CDR1 GTSNPN and CDR2 SVGIG (reference sequence). The CDR3 DNA is TGTGCCTGGAGTGTAGGGGCGCTCTCTGGAAACACCATATATTTT. Its protein product is CAWSVGALSGNTIYF. Looking up the rest from reference TRBV30 and TRBJ1-3 gives the full variable domain: SQTIHQWPATLVQPVGSPLSLECTVEGTSNPNLYWYRQAAGRGLQLLFYSVGIGQISSEVPQNLSASRPQDRQFILSSKKLLLSDSGFYLCAWSVGALSGNTIYFGEGSWLTVV.

J is TRBJ2-5 and V is TRBV5-4; TRBD2 aligns across 10 bases. The CDR3 extends over 16 amino acids. V lost 4 bases and J lost 11; bases outside the gene matches: 17. CDR1 is SGHNT, CDR2 YYREEE, per germline (reference sequence). CDR3 coding DNA: TGTGCCAGCAGCCGGACCGGGGGGACTAGCGTGGGGGAGCAGTACTTC. It translates to CASSRTGGTSVGEQYF.

The chain couples TRBV7-2 to TRBJ2-1, with a possible D match to TRBD1 (6 bases). The V gene's germline CDR1 is SGHTA and CDR2 FQGNSA. The CDR3 is 16 amino acids. V was cut by 2 bases and J by 2 bases, with 13 bases left in between. In nucleotides, the CDR3 is TGTGCCAGCAGCTTATTGGGCGGACAGCCCTACAATGAGCAGTTCTTC. Its translation: CASSLLGGQPYNEQFF. The full variable domain, with the rest looked up from reference TRBV7-2 and TRBJ2-1, is GAGVSQSPSNKVTEKGKDVELRCDPISGHTALYWYRQSLGQGLEFLIYFQGNSAPDKSGLPSDRFSAERTGGSVSTLTIQRTQQEDSAVYLCASSLLGGQPYNEQFFGPGTRLTVL.

This rearrangement joins TRBV19 to TRBJ2-1; possibly TRBD2 for D (6 bases). With 4 bases removed from V and 0 bases from J, the gap between germline ends came to 16 bases. CDR1 and CDR2 (germline): LNHDA, SQIVND (reference sequence). The CDR3 totals 17 residues. CDR3 residues: CASSSRSSARSYNEQFF. The CDR3 bases are TGTGCCAGTAGTAGTCGATCTAGCGCCCGCTCCTACAATGAGCAGTTCTTC.

The rearrangement joins TRBV5-6 to TRBJ1-2; TRBD1 is a possible D gene (6 bases). The CDR3 has 14 amino acids. The germline V gene encodes CDR1 SGHDT and CDR2 YYEEEE. V lost 4 bases and J lost 2, with 12 bases in between. CDR3: CASSGTSGNYGYTF. The CDR3 DNA follows: TGTGCCAGCAGCGGGACATCAGGGAACTATGGCTACACCTTC.

The chain uses TRBV4-1 and TRBJ2-1; D is ambiguous. The germline V gene encodes CDR1 MGHRA and CDR2 YSYEKL. The length of the CDR3 is 11 residues. V was clipped by 2 bases and J by 8 bases, with 4 bases between them. As DNA, the CDR3 is TGCGCCAGCAGCCAATCCGATGAGCAGTTCTTC. This encodes CASSQSDEQFF.

This clone showed up just a few times. This chain uses TRBV7-9 with TRBJ1-3; no firm D call. V dropped 5 bases and J dropped 7 bases, with 6 bases sitting between them. Germline V gene data show CDR1 as SEHNR and CDR2 as FQNEAQ (reference sequence). The CDR3 covers 11 residues. The CDR3 coding sequence is TGTGCCAGCAGCCGGAGTAACACCATATATTTT. This encodes CASSRSNTIYF.

J is TRBJ2-1 and V is TRBV14, with TRBD2 matching 15 bases. The V and J ends lost 6 bases and 8 bases, in that order; junction bases with no gene match: 8. CDR1 and CDR2 from the germline V gene are SGHDN and FVKESK. CDR3 size: 16 residues. In DNA form, the CDR3 reads TGTGCCAGCAGACTGGGGACTAGCGGGAGGCGGGATGAGCAGTTCTTC. It codes for CASRLGTSGRRDEQFF.

This clone has a single count. The chain combines TRBV4-1 with TRBJ2-7, with 9 positions matching TRBD2. The CDR3 has 15 amino acids. The V segment lost 4 bases and the J segment 7 bases; nucleotides outside the gene matches: 11. Looked up from germline, CDR1 is MGHRA and CDR2 is YSYEKL. CDR3 sequence (DNA): TGCGCCAGCAGCCGGTTCCCCCTAGCGGGATTGGAGCAGTACTTC. As protein: CASSRFPLAGLEQYF.